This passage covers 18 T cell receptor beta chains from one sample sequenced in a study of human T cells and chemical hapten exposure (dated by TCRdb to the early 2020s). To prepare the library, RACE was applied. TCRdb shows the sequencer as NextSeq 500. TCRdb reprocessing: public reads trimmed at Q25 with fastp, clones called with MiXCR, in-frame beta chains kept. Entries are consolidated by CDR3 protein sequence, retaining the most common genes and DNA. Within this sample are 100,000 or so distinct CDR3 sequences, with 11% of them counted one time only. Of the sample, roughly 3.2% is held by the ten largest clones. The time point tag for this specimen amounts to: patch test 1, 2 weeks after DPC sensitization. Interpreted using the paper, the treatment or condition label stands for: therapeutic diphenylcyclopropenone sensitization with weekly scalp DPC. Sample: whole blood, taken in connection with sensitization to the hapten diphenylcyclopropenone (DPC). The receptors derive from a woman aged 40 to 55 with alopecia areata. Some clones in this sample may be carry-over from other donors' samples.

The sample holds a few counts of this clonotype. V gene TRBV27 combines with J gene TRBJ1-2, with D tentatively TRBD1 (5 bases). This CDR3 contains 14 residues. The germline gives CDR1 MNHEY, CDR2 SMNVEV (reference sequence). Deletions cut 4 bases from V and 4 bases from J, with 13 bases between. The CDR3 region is CASSSFGAPYGYTF. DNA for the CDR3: TGTGCCAGCAGTTCCTTTGGGGCGCCCTATGGCTACACCTTC.

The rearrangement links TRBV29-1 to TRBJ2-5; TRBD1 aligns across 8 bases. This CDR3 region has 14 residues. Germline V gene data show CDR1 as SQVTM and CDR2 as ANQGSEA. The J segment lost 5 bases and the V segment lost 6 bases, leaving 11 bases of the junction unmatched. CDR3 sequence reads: CSVGTGGSWETQYF. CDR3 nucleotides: TGCAGCGTGGGAACAGGGGGGTCATGGGAGACCCAGTACTTC.

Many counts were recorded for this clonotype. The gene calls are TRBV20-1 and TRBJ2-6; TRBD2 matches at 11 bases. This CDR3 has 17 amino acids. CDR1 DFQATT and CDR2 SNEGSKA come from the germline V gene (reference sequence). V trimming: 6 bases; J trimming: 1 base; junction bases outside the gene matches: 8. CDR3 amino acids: CSAISGRAGSGANVLTF. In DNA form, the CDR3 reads TGCAGTGCCATTAGCGGGAGGGCCGGTTCTGGGGCCAACGTCCTGACTTTC.

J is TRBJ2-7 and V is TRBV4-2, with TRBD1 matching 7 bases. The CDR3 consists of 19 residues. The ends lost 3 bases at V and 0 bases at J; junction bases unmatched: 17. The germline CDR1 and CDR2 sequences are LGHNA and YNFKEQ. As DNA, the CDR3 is TGTGCCAGCAGCCATCCACTCGTCCCCGGGACAGCGAGCTCCTACGAGCAGTACTTC. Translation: CASSHPLVPGTASSYEQYF.

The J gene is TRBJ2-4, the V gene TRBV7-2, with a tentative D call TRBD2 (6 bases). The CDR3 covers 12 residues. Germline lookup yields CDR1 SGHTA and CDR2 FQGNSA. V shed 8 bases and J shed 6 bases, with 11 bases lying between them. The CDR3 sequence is CASAGGRNIQYF. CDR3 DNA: TGTGCCAGCGCCGGGGGTAGAAACATTCAGTACTTC.

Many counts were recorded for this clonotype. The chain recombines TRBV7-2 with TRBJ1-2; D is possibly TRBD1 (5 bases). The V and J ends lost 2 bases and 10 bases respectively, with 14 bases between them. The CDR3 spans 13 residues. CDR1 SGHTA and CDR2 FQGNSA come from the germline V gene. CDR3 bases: TGTGCCAGCAGCTTACTCCCCCGAGGGGCCTACACCTTC. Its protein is CASSLLPRGAYTF.

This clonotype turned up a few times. The CDR3 protein is CASSQGTSGGYNEQFF. CDR3 coding DNA: TGCGCCAGCAGCCAAGGGACTAGCGGGGGATACAATGAGCAGTTCTTC. The chain uses TRBV4-1 and TRBJ2-1, with 13 bases fitting TRBD2. The germline CDR1 and CDR2 sequences are MGHRA and YSYEKL. The V and J ends lost 1 base and 4 bases, in that order; junction bases with no gene match: 1. The CDR3 length is 16 residues.

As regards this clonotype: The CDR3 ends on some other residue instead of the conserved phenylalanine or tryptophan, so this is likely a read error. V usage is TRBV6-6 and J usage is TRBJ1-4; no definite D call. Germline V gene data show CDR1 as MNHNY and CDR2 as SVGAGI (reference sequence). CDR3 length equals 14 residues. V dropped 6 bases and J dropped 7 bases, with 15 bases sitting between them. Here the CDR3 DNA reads TGTGCCAGCAGCCGAGGGCTAATAACTGAAAAACTGTTTTCT. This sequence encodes CASSRGLITEKLFS.

CDR3: CSANPRASGNTIYF. CDR3 DNA sequence: TGCAGTGCCAACCCCAGGGCCTCTGGAAACACCATATATTTT. This chain connects TRBV20-1 to TRBJ1-3; TRBD1 might be the D (5 bases). This CDR3 region has 14 residues. Germline V gives CDR1 DFQATT, CDR2 SNEGSKA (reference sequence). V gave up 6 bases and J gave up 0 bases, with 12 bases separating them.

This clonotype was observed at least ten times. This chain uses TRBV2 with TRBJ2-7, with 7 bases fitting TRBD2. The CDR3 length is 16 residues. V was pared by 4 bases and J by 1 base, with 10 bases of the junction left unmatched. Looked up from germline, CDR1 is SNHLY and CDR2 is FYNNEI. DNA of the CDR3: TGTGCCAGCAGTGCCCGGACTAGGGTCGTATCCTACGAGCAGTACTTC. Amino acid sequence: CASSARTRVVSYEQYF.

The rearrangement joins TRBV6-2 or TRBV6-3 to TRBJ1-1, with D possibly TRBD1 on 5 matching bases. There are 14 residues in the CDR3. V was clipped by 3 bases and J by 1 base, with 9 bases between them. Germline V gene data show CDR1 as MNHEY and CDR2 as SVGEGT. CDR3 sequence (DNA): TGTGCCAGCAGTTATCAGGGTCCGAACACTGAAGCTTTCTTT. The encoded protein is CASSYQGPNTEAFF.

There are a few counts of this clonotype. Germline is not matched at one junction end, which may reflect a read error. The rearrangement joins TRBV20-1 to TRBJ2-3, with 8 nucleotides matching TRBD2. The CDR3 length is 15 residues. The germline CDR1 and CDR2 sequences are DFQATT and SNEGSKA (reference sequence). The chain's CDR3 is CNAGLAGGGTDTQYF. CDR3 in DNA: TGCAATGCTGGACTGGCGGGGGGAGGCACAGATACGCAGTATTTT.

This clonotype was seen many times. The chain's CDR3 is CSVETGLGQPQHF. DNA for the CDR3: TGCAGCGTTGAAACGGGGCTCGGTCAGCCCCAGCATTTT. V gene TRBV29-1 combines with J gene TRBJ1-5; perhaps TRBD1 as D (5 bases). Trimming shortened V by 2 bases and J by 6 bases, and 11 bases separated the two germline ends. Germline V gives CDR1 SQVTM, CDR2 ANQGSEA. The CDR3 runs to 13 residues.

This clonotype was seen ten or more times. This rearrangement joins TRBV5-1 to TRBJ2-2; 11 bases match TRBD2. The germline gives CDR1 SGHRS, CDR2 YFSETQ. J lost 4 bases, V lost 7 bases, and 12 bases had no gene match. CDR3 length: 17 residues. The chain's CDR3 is CASLPGLAAFSTGELFF. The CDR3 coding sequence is TGCGCCAGCCTACCGGGACTAGCGGCATTTTCCACCGGGGAGCTGTTTTTT.

The CDR3 nucleotides read TGTGCCATCAGTGAGTCGAACGACAGCTCTGGAAACACCATATATTTT. Its protein product is CAISESNDSSGNTIYF. This chain joins TRBV10-3 and TRBJ1-3; D is possibly TRBD1 (5 bases). Germline CDR1 reads ENHRY; CDR2 reads SYGVKD. The CDR3 loop spans 16 amino acids. V was pared by 0 bases and J by 0 bases, with 9 bases between.

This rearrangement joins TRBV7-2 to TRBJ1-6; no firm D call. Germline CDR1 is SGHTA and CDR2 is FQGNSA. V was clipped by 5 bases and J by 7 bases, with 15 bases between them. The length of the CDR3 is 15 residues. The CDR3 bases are TGTGCCAGCAGCGGTGCCGGGATAGCCAATTCACCCCTCCACTTT. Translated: CASSGAGIANSPLHF.

CDR3 nucleotide sequence: TGCGCCAGCAGCTTGGGGCAGGCAAGCAACGAGCAGTACTTC. Translating it yields CASSLGQASNEQYF. The rearrangement joins TRBV5-1 to TRBJ2-7, with D unclear. The CDR3 has 14 residues. Germline assignment: CDR1 SGHRS and CDR2 YFSETQ. V was pared by 0 bases and J by 5 bases, with 12 bases between.

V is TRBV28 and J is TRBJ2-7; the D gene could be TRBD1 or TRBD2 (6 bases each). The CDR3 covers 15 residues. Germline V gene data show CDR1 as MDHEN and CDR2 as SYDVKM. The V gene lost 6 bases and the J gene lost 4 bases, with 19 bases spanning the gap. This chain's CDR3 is CASRITGTGRYEQYF. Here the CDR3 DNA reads TGTGCCAGCAGGATCACAGGGACTGGCAGGTACGAGCAGTACTTC.